Listed here are 18 T cell receptor beta chains from one sample, sequenced in a study of T-cell memory formation after mild COVID-19 (dated by TCRdb to the early 2020s). Library generation was performed with 5' RACE. Sequenced on an Illumina NovaSeq 6000. The public reads were quality trimmed at Q25 with fastp and then assembled into clones with MiXCR by TCRdb, keeping productive beta chains. Every entry covers one CDR3 protein and lists the most common genes and DNA from its rows. In all, the sample holds around 100,000 distinct CDR3 sequences, and roughly 10% of those were seen once. Roughly two fifths of the sample lies in the top ten. Material: PBMCs or a T cell subset sorted from them (not recorded which). Every receptor here comes from a young man who had mild COVID-19 (a few samples of this study predate the infection). The sample titles of this study are shuffled in the database, so cell type and time point are left out; the donor was told from shared clones.

The chain couples TRBV29-1 to TRBJ2-5, with D unclear. In germline, CDR1 is SQVTM, CDR2 ANQGSEA. The CDR3 length is 12 residues. V dropped 5 bases and J dropped 5 bases, with 12 bases sitting between them. This CDR3 is CSVQTYMETQYF. The CDR3 nucleotides read TGCAGCGTTCAGACCTACATGGAGACCCAGTACTTC.

The gene calls are TRBV20-1 and TRBJ2-3; weak D call: TRBD2 (5 bases). Germline V lookup: CDR1 DFQATT, CDR2 SNEGSKA (reference sequence). Trimming removed 1 base at V and 7 bases at J, with 15 bases between. The length of the CDR3 is 14 residues. CDR3 loop: CSARVEGLRYTQYF. CDR3 nucleotides: TGCAGTGCTAGAGTAGAGGGCCTGAGATATACGCAGTATTTT.

In this sample, this clonotype turned up many times. This sequence joins TRBV29-1 and TRBJ1-1, with unresolved D. The CDR3 loop spans 12 amino acids. CDR1 and CDR2 from the germline V gene are SQVTM and ANQGSEA. The V end lost 5 bases, the J end lost 1 base, and 8 bases lay between the germline ends. The CDR3 protein is CSVSPGNTEAFF. CDR3 bases: TGCAGCGTTAGCCCTGGGAACACTGAAGCTTTCTTT.

This rearrangement joins TRBV12-3 or TRBV12-4 to TRBJ2-7; D possibly matches TRBD1 or TRBD2 (5 bases each). V was clipped by 5 bases and J by 2 bases, with 13 bases between them. CDR3 length: 14 residues. The CDR3: CASSQQGTAYEQYF. Written as DNA, the CDR3 is TGTGCCAGCAGTCAACAAGGGACCGCCTACGAGCAGTACTTC.

A few counts support this clonotype. The V and J genes are TRBV6-2 or TRBV6-3 and TRBJ1-5; D gene unclear. Germline V CDR1 and CDR2: MNHEY, SVGEGT. CDR3 length equals 13 residues. Trimming pared 5 bases from V and 6 bases from J, leaving 11 bases between. The CDR3 DNA follows: TGTGCCAGCAGTAAAGAGGGTCCTCAGCCCCAGCATTTT. Residues: CASSKEGPQPQHF.

The chain is built from TRBV4-1 and TRBJ2-5; 12 bases align to TRBD2. After removal of 0 bases from V and 0 bases from J, the junction contained 11 bases not matched to a gene. Per the germline V gene, CDR1 is MGHRA and CDR2 is YSYEKL. The CDR3 is made up of 20 amino acids. The CDR3 DNA reads TGCGCCAGCAGCCAAGAAGGGGTACTAGCGGGGGGCCAAGACCAAGAGACCCAGTACTTC. As protein: CASSQEGVLAGGQDQETQYF.

This clonotype occurred a few times. CDR3 loop: CASSPETGPQGETQYF. The CDR3 DNA is TGTGCCAGCTCACCCGAAACAGGTCCACAGGGGGAGACCCAGTACTTC. The chain couples TRBV18 to TRBJ2-5; TRBD1 matches at 7 bases. V lost 3 bases to trimming and J lost 5 bases; unmatched junction nucleotides: 12. From germline, CDR1 is KGHSH and CDR2 LQKENI. The CDR3 has 16 residues.

This clonotype has a handful of counts. The chain uses TRBV20-1 and TRBJ1-2; D gene uncertain. V shed 1 base and J shed 6 bases, with 12 bases lying between them. The CDR3 totals 13 residues. Germline CDR1 reads DFQATT; CDR2 reads SNEGSKA (reference sequence). The CDR3 protein is CSARVPGSHGYTF. The CDR3 DNA is TGCAGTGCTAGAGTCCCGGGGTCTCATGGCTACACCTTC.

The chain joins TRBV7-2 to TRBJ2-5, with D hard to call. The germline V gene encodes CDR1 SGHTA and CDR2 FQGNSA. The CDR3 consists of 13 residues. The ends were cut back, 2 bases at V and 5 bases at J, with 9 bases in the middle. The CDR3 reads CASSLWGSETQYF. CDR3 DNA: TGTGCCAGCAGCTTATGGGGTAGTGAGACCCAGTACTTC.

CDR3 nucleotide sequence: TGCAGCGTGGGGGCGGGGGCAGAAGCTTTCTTT. Translating gives CSVGAGAEAFF. The chain has TRBV29-1 and TRBJ1-1; possible D gene TRBD1, 6 bases. The CDR3 runs 11 residues. Germline CDR1 is SQVTM and CDR2 is ANQGSEA. Trimming removed 6 bases at V and 8 bases at J, with 13 bases between.

This clonotype has a handful of counts. The rearrangement uses TRBV9 and TRBJ2-5, with 8 bases that match TRBD2. The CDR3 covers 15 residues. Losses at the gene ends were 1 base for V and 1 base for J; bases not matched to a gene: 3. Germline CDR1 and CDR2: SGDLS and YYNGEE. Written as DNA, the CDR3 is TGTGCCAGCAGCGTAAGCGGGGGCCTCCAAGAGACCCAGTACTTC. Amino acid sequence: CASSVSGGLQETQYF.

This rearrangement joins TRBV20-1 to TRBJ1-5, with 7 bases lining up with TRBD1. Germline V CDR1 and CDR2: DFQATT, SNEGSKA (reference sequence). This CDR3 region has 14 residues. The ends lost 6 bases at V and 3 bases at J; junction bases unmatched: 8. DNA of the CDR3: TGCAGTGCAAGGGGGCAGGTTCACAATCAGCCCCAGCATTTT. Its translation is CSARGQVHNQPQHF.

This clonotype turned up a few times. The CDR3 spells CASSPGQYNEQFF. As DNA, the CDR3 is TGTGCCAGCAGCCCGGGACAGTACAATGAGCAGTTCTTC. The chain links TRBV9 to TRBJ2-1; TRBD1 matches at 7 bases. Germline CDR1 SGDLS, CDR2 YYNGEE. The V segment lost 4 bases and the J segment 4 bases; nucleotides outside the gene matches: 2. The CDR3 extends over 13 amino acids.

This clonotype was picked up many times. This chain uses TRBV5-1 with TRBJ2-1; D is perhaps TRBD1 or TRBD2 (6 bases each). The germline V gene encodes CDR1 SGHRS and CDR2 YFSETQ. Between the trimmed V and J ends, which lost 4 bases and 8 bases, there was a span of 22 bases. The CDR3 extends over 16 amino acids. CDR3 sequence: CASSHFGGTMEDEQFF. For the CDR3, the DNA is TGCGCCAGCAGCCACTTTGGGGGGACAATGGAGGATGAGCAGTTCTTC.

The rearrangement links TRBV6-5 to TRBJ1-2; D is ambiguous. CDR1 and CDR2 (germline): MNHEY, SVGAGI. The V end lost 5 bases, the J end lost 0 bases, and 7 bases lay between the germline ends. There are 13 residues in the CDR3. Here the CDR3 reads CASSPRPNYGYTF. The CDR3 DNA follows: TGTGCCAGCAGTCCCAGGCCTAACTATGGCTACACCTTC.

The V call is TRBV29-1, the J call TRBJ2-7; no definite D call. V was cut by 0 bases and J by 3 bases, with 6 bases left in between. The CDR3 has 12 amino acids. CDR1 is SQVTM, CDR2 ANQGSEA, per germline. The CDR3 loop reads CSVEDEDYEQYF. CDR3 DNA sequence: TGCAGCGTTGAAGATGAGGACTACGAGCAGTACTTC.

This clonotype was seen more than once but under ten times. CDR3 bases: TGTGCCAGCAGCTTAGCGAGGGGGGGCAGGTACGAGCAGTACTTC. Its protein product is CASSLARGGRYEQYF. The chain recombines TRBV7-6 with TRBJ2-7, with D possibly TRBD2 on 7 matching bases. This CDR3 region has 15 residues. Trimming left V 0 bases short and J 4 bases short, with 13 bases between. CDR1 and CDR2 from the germline V gene are SGHVS and FNYEAQ.

This clonotype appeared a few times. This rearrangement joins TRBV6-5 to TRBJ2-3; 10 bases align to TRBD2. The CDR3 runs to 16 residues. The germline V gene encodes CDR1 MNHEY and CDR2 SVGAGI. V shed 5 bases, J shed 6 bases, and the junction held 11 bases outside the gene matches. CDR3: CASSQLAGALRDTQYF. The DNA for the CDR3 is TGTGCCAGCAGTCAGCTAGCGGGGGCCCTTAGGGATACGCAGTATTTT.